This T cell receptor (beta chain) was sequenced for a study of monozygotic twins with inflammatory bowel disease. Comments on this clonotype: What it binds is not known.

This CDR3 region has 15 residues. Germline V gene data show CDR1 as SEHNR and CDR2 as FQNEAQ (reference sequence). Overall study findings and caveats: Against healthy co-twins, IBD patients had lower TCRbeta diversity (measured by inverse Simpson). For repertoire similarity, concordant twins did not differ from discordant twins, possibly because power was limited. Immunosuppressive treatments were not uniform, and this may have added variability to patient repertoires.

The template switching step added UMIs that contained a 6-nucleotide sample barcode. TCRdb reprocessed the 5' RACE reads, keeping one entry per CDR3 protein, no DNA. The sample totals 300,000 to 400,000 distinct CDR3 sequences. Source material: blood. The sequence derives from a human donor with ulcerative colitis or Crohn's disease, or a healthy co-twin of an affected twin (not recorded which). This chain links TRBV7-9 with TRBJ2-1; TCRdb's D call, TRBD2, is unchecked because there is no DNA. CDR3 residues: CASSLTREGRNEQFF.